Each of the 30 T cell receptor beta chains below was sequenced from the same sample in a study of blood T cell repertoires in COVID-19. This table comes from immunoSEQ multiplex PCR, and its TCRdb copy is limited to in-frame clones, with some not included. Of about 130,000 clones in the sample, 75% to 90% were seen once. Sequences were obtained from PBMCs or T cells enriched from blood (not recorded which). The receptors derive from a woman in her forties or fifties who had recovered from COVID-19.

The chain has TRBV10-1 and TRBJ2-3; D might be TRBD2 (5 bases). The CDR3 spans 15 residues. V was clipped by 3 bases and J by 4 bases, with 14 bases between them. Per germline, CDR1 WNHNN and CDR2 SYGVQD (reference sequence). The CDR3 here is CASSDPGMGADTQYF. The CDR3 bases are TGCGCCAGCAGTGATCCCGGGATGGGCGCAGATACGCAGTATTTT.

The sample holds a few counts of this clone. This sequence joins TRBV12-3 or TRBV12-4 and TRBJ1-4; unclear D gene. Trimming took 3 bases from V and 8 from J, leaving 7 bases between them. The CDR3 has 12 amino acids. This CDR3 is CASSFSGEKLFF. As DNA, the CDR3 is TGTGCCAGCAGTTTTTCAGGCGAAAAACTGTTTTTT.

This chain connects TRBV18 to TRBJ2-2, with 7 bases lining up with TRBD2. The CDR3 runs 17 residues. CDR1 and CDR2 from the germline V gene are KGHSH and LQKENI. Losses at the gene ends were 3 bases for V and 0 bases for J; bases not matched to a gene: 7. The CDR3 sequence: CASSPTGGPANTGELFF. The CDR3 coding sequence is TGTGCCAGCTCACCGACGGGGGGACCCGCGAACACCGGGGAGCTGTTTTTT.

CDR3 sequence reads: CASSAAGQIQETQYF. CDR3 nucleotides: TGTGCCAGCAGCGCCGCAGGACAGATTCAAGAGACCCAGTACTTC. This chain links TRBV11-2 with TRBJ2-5; D is perhaps TRBD1 (6 bases). The length of the CDR3 is 15 residues. Trimming left V 5 bases short and J 2 bases short, with 15 bases between. Germline lookup yields CDR1 SGHAT and CDR2 FQNNGV.

This chain joins TRBV6-5 and TRBJ2-5, with 9 bases fitting TRBD2. The CDR3 is 15 residues long. With V trimmed by 6 bases and J by 1 base, 6 bases remained unmatched. Germline CDR1 MNHEY, CDR2 SVGAGI. The CDR3 spells CASRGSGGSQETQYF. CDR3 nucleotide sequence: TGTGCCAGCAGGGGTAGCGGGGGTTCCCAAGAGACCCAGTACTTC.

This chain connects TRBV10-1 to TRBJ2-3; 9 bases are a match to TRBD1. V shed 4 bases, J shed 2 bases, and the junction held 10 bases outside the gene matches. The CDR3 covers 17 residues. Per germline, CDR1 WNHNN and CDR2 SYGVQD (reference sequence). The CDR3 DNA reads TGCGCCAGCAGTGGGAGAACCGGGACAGGGAACACAGATACGCAGTATTTT. Its translation is CASSGRTGTGNTDTQYF.

This chain uses TRBV4-1 with TRBJ1-1; the D gene is possibly TRBD1 (5 bases). Germline V gene lookup returns CDR1 MGHRA and CDR2 YSYEKL. Trimming took 0 bases from V and 1 from J, leaving 6 bases between them. This CDR3 is 14 amino acids long. The CDR3 reads CASSQDGANTEAFF. Written as DNA, the CDR3 is TGCGCCAGCAGCCAAGATGGGGCGAACACTGAAGCTTTCTTT.

The genes are TRBV11-2 and TRBJ2-7; D unclear. CDR1 is SGHAT, CDR2 FQNNGV, per germline. The CDR3 is made up of 14 amino acids. Trimming took off 7 bases at V and 1 base at J, with 14 bases between the two ends. CDR3 sequence: CASTSVSRSYEQYF. The CDR3 DNA sequence: TGTGCCAGCACCAGCGTCAGCAGATCCTACGAGCAGTACTTC.

The chain links TRBV7-2 to TRBJ1-2; the D gene is possibly TRBD1 (5 bases). In germline, CDR1 is SGHTA, CDR2 FQGNSA. CDR3 length: 14 amino acids. V was trimmed by 4 bases and J by 8 bases, leaving 17 bases between them. CDR3 in DNA: TGTGCCAGCAGCTCCCAGGGCGGGATGGGAGGCTACACCTTC. Translating it yields CASSSQGGMGGYTF.

Only a few counts were recorded for this clone. The rearrangement uses TRBV4-1 and TRBJ1-4; TRBD1 matches at 7 bases. V was clipped by 5 bases and J by 6 bases; unmatched bases: 3. From germline, CDR1 is MGHRA and CDR2 YSYEKL. CDR3 length equals 13 residues. The CDR3 spells CASSEGAYEKLFF. As DNA, the CDR3 is TGCGCCAGCAGCGAGGGGGCTTATGAAAAACTGTTTTTT.

The rearrangement uses TRBV2 and TRBJ2-7; D perhaps matches TRBD1 (6 bases). Per the germline V gene, CDR1 is SNHLY and CDR2 is FYNNEI. Trimming cost V 6 bases and J 2 bases, with 8 bases left between them. The CDR3 is 12 amino acids. CDR3: CASRGDTYEQYF. The CDR3 DNA sequence: TGTGCCAGCAGGGGGGACACCTACGAGCAGTACTTC.

V usage is TRBV6-2 or TRBV6-3 and J usage is TRBJ2-7, with unresolved D. This CDR3 region has 11 residues. Per the germline V gene, CDR1 is MNHEY and CDR2 is SVGEGT. V was cut by 4 bases and J by 2 bases, with 3 bases left in between. CDR3 in amino acids: CASSSTYEQYF. For the CDR3, the DNA is TGTGCCAGCAGTTCAACCTACGAGCAGTACTTC.

The V and J genes are TRBV3-1 (or the pseudogene TRBV3-2) and TRBJ1-2, with 8 nucleotides matching TRBD1. CDR1 LGHDT and CDR2 YNNKEL come from the germline V gene (reference sequence). The CDR3 extends over 16 amino acids. The ends lost 0 bases at V and 8 bases at J; junction bases unmatched: 11. CDR3 nucleotide sequence: TGTGCCAGCAGCCAAGATCGTCTTCAGGGGGCCGGCGGCTACACCTTC. Encoded protein: CASSQDRLQGAGGYTF.

This clone has a single count. V gene TRBV6-5 combines with J gene TRBJ2-7, with 9 positions matching TRBD1. The ends lost 5 bases at V and 2 bases at J; junction bases unmatched: 4. This CDR3 region has 14 residues. Germline V CDR1 and CDR2: MNHEY, SVGAGI. CDR3 sequence: CASSHRGRAYEQYF. CDR3 bases: TGTGCCAGCAGTCACAGGGGGCGTGCCTACGAGCAGTACTTC.

The chain joins TRBV10-1 to TRBJ1-4; 12 bases map to TRBD1. Germline loops: CDR1 WNHNN, CDR2 SYGVQD (reference sequence). With 6 bases clipped from V and 8 bases from J, the junction kept 4 bases outside the gene matches. CDR3 size: 14 residues. The CDR3 DNA reads TGCGCCAGCAGCGGCGGGACAGGGGGCGAAAAACTGTTTTTT. Translated: CASSGGTGGEKLFF.

The chain uses TRBV3-1 (or the pseudogene TRBV3-2) and TRBJ2-5, with D perhaps TRBD2 (7 bases). The CDR3 length is 16 residues. Germline CDR1 is LGHDT and CDR2 is YNNKEL (reference sequence). Trimming removed 1 base at V and 1 base at J, with 13 bases between. In DNA, the CDR3 is TGTGCCAGCAGCCAAGGAGGGGGGAGGGCCCAAGAGACCCAGTACTTC. This gives the protein CASSQGGGRAQETQYF.

In DNA, the CDR3 is TGTGCCAGCAGCTTGGGTGAGCTCCAGGGAACAGATACGCAGTATTTT. Translation: CASSLGELQGTDTQYF. This sequence joins TRBV7-9 and TRBJ2-3, with D possibly being TRBD1 (5 bases). CDR3 length: 16 residues. Germline lookup yields CDR1 SEHNR and CDR2 FQNEAQ (reference sequence). V dropped 3 bases and J dropped 3 bases, with 16 bases sitting between them.

This chain uses TRBV7-2 with TRBJ2-1; D unclear. The CDR3 consists of 16 residues. Germline V gene data show CDR1 as SGHTA and CDR2 as FQGNSA. The ends were cut back, 1 base at V and 0 bases at J, with 10 bases in the middle. The chain's CDR3 is CASSLVVAPSYNEQFF. CDR3 coding DNA: TGTGCCAGCAGCTTAGTTGTAGCTCCCTCCTACAATGAGCAGTTCTTC.

The chain couples TRBV3-1 (or the pseudogene TRBV3-2) to TRBJ2-7, with D possibly matching TRBD1 (6 bases). Germline CDR1 is LGHDT and CDR2 is YNNKEL (reference sequence). V gave up 2 bases and J gave up 6 bases, with 17 bases separating them. The CDR3 consists of 15 residues. The CDR3 DNA reads as TGTGCCAGCAGCCAATTTGGGGGCCGCCTTGCCGAGCAGTACTTC. Amino acid sequence: CASSQFGGRLAEQYF.

The CDR3, as DNA: TGTGCCAGCAGTTCCAACAGGGGGTATGGCTACACCTTC. Protein sequence: CASSSNRGYGYTF. The V call is TRBV6-2 or TRBV6-3, the J call TRBJ1-2; TRBD1 matches 8 bases. The CDR3 loop spans 13 amino acids. V lost 4 bases, J lost 5 bases, and 3 bases stayed unmatched. The germline gives CDR1 MNHEY, CDR2 SVGEGT.

V usage is TRBV12-3 or TRBV12-4 and J usage is TRBJ1-3, with D unclear. The V end was cut by 9 bases, the J end by 0 bases, with 9 bases between. The CDR3 is 13 amino acids. The CDR3 coding sequence is TGTGCCAGTCGGGGTCCCTCTGGAAACACCATATATTTT. It encodes CASRGPSGNTIYF.

The chain combines TRBV7-9 with TRBJ2-2, with 9 bases matching TRBD2. V gave up 5 bases and J gave up 4 bases; unmatched junction bases: 8. Germline V gene data show CDR1 as SEHNR and CDR2 as FQNEAQ (reference sequence). The CDR3 is made up of 16 amino acids. The CDR3 sequence: CASSVGQAGGTGELFF. The CDR3 nucleotides are TGTGCCAGCAGCGTGGGGCAAGCGGGGGGCACCGGGGAGCTGTTTTTT.

The table lists this clone with a count of one. V usage is TRBV5-5 and J usage is TRBJ2-7, with a possible D match to TRBD1 (6 bases). V lost 2 bases and J lost 4, with 13 bases in between. The length of the CDR3 is 14 residues. Germline values: CDR1 SGHKS, CDR2 YYEKEE (reference sequence). The CDR3 loop reads CASSFFQGTYEQYF. The CDR3 region has the DNA TGTGCCAGCAGCTTCTTTCAGGGGACGTACGAGCAGTACTTC.

The table lists this clone with a count of one. This chain connects TRBV6-6 to TRBJ2-5, with unresolved D. This CDR3 has 11 amino acids. Germline assignment: CDR1 MNHNY and CDR2 SVGAGI (reference sequence). The V and J ends lost 6 bases and 1 base respectively, with 3 bases between them. Written as DNA, the CDR3 is TGTGCCAGCAGCCTCCAAGAGACCCAGTACTTC. Translation: CASSLQETQYF.

The rearrangement joins TRBV5-4 to TRBJ2-7; TRBD1 matches 11 bases. CDR1 and CDR2 from the germline V gene are SGHNT and YYREEE (reference sequence). V lost 3 bases and J lost 3; bases outside the gene matches: 5. This CDR3 is built from 15 residues. CDR3 sequence (DNA): TGTGCCAGCAGCTCAACCGGGACAGGGGGCTACGAGCAGTACTTC. Encoded protein: CASSSTGTGGYEQYF.

The CDR3 here is CASSRDGTSYSYEQYF. CDR3 DNA sequence: TGCGCCAGCAGCCGAGACGGGACTAGCTACTCCTACGAGCAGTACTTC. The chain carries TRBV4-1 and TRBJ2-7; 9 bases map to TRBD2. The germline CDR1 and CDR2 sequences are MGHRA and YSYEKL. V was clipped by 4 bases and J by 0 bases; unmatched bases: 7. The CDR3 extends over 16 amino acids.

The chain has TRBV2 and TRBJ2-7, with 10 bases aligning to TRBD1. The germline gives CDR1 SNHLY, CDR2 FYNNEI. The ends lost 10 bases at V and 2 bases at J; junction bases unmatched: 2. The CDR3 loop spans 12 amino acids. DNA of the CDR3: TGTGCCACCGGGACAGGGGCCTACGAGCAGTACTTC. Its translation: CATGTGAYEQYF.

This rearrangement joins TRBV5-1 to TRBJ2-1, with D hard to call. The CDR3 runs to 16 residues. Trimming removed 0 bases from V and 6 bases from J, with 16 bases in between. CDR1 is SGHRS and CDR2 is YFSETQ in the germline V gene. The CDR3 sequence: CASSLAGAPQVNEQFF. CDR3 nucleotides: TGCGCCAGCAGCTTGGCCGGTGCTCCCCAAGTCAATGAGCAGTTCTTC.

In this sample, this clone turned up once. This chain joins TRBV10-3 and TRBJ1-5, with D hard to call. V shed 5 bases and J shed 4 bases, with 6 bases lying between them. The CDR3 consists of 12 residues. Germline V gene lookup returns CDR1 ENHRY and CDR2 SYGVKD. The CDR3 nucleotides are TGTGCCATCAGTACAGATAATCAGCCCCAGCATTTT. This codes for CAISTDNQPQHF.

This clone was detected only once. The rearrangement joins TRBV4-1 to TRBJ2-7; 12 bases are shared with TRBD1. The J segment lost 5 bases and the V segment lost 9 bases, leaving 11 bases of the junction unmatched. CDR1 and CDR2 from the germline V gene are MGHRA and YSYEKL. The CDR3 spans 15 residues. The CDR3 DNA follows: TGCGCCAGTGGCCGGGCGGGACAGGGGGCGAACGAGCAGTACTTC. Its protein is CASGRAGQGANEQYF.